One and the same sample provided the 10 T cell receptor beta chains below, sequenced in a study of blood T cell dynamics during melanoma immunotherapy. Stated time point: week 3, after first cycle of checkpoint inhibitor. Only in-frame clones appear in the TCRdb table, and some are missing; sequencing was by immunoSEQ multiplex PCR. The sample contains about 420 clones, 82% of which appear only once. Specimen: cell-free DNA from blood, collected from a patient treated with checkpoint blockade. Every receptor here comes from a human donor with melanoma.

This chain links TRBV7-2 with TRBJ2-1; D is possibly TRBD2 (7 bases). V was clipped by 0 bases and J by 4 bases, with 13 bases between them. The V gene's germline CDR1 is SGHTA and CDR2 FQGNSA. The CDR3 is 16 residues long. The CDR3 protein is CASSLAGGARYNEQFF. The CDR3, as DNA: TGTGCCAGCAGCTTAGCGGGGGGGGCCAGGTACAATGAGCAGTTCTTC.

The chain carries TRBV2 and TRBJ2-2, with no clear D. The CDR3 sequence is 12 residues long. V was trimmed by 8 bases and J by 6 bases, leaving 10 bases between them. CDR1 and CDR2 (germline): SNHLY, FYNNEI. CDR3 nucleotides: TGTGCCAGCGTTCCTGAATCCGGGGAGCTGTTTTTT. This encodes CASVPESGELFF.

V is TRBV11-2 and J is TRBJ1-1, with D possibly being TRBD1 (5 bases). V gave up 5 bases and J gave up 2 bases, with 15 bases separating them. Germline loops: CDR1 SGHAT, CDR2 FQNNGV. CDR3 length: 15 amino acids. The CDR3, as DNA: TGTGCCAGCAGCCCCCGGGACCGGATAAACACTGAAGCTTTCTTT. This translates into CASSPRDRINTEAFF.

The J gene is TRBJ2-2, the V gene TRBV5-1; D is possibly TRBD1 (5 bases). V lost 4 bases to trimming and J lost 0 bases, with 10 bases between them. There are 15 residues in the CDR3. CDR1 and CDR2 from the germline V gene are SGHRS and YFSETQ. The CDR3 region has the DNA TGCGCCAGCAGCATGGACACTACGAACACCGGGGAGCTGTTTTTT. Translation gives CASSMDTTNTGELFF.

CDR3 residues: CASSQDGGTHLYNEQFF. The CDR3 DNA is TGCGCCAGCAGCCAAGATGGGGGGACCCACCTTTACAATGAGCAGTTCTTC. This chain connects TRBV4-3 to TRBJ2-1, with D possibly being TRBD2 (6 bases). Germline CDR1 LGHNA, CDR2 YSLEER. The CDR3 is 17 amino acids. Trimming cost V 0 bases and J 4 bases, with 16 bases left between them.

This chain links TRBV9 with TRBJ2-7, with unresolved D. CDR3 size: 16 residues. Germline V gene data show CDR1 as SGDLS and CDR2 as YYNGEE. Trimming pared 3 bases from V and 1 base from J, leaving 17 bases between. The CDR3 spells CASSGSPKLVSYEQYF. The CDR3 bases are TGTGCCAGCAGCGGTTCCCCAAAGCTGGTTTCCTACGAGCAGTACTTC.

This clone was detected a few times. The chain recombines TRBV10-3 with TRBJ2-7; 9 nucleotides agree with TRBD1. Germline-derived CDR1 and CDR2 are ENHRY and SYGVKD. The CDR3 totals 15 residues. Germline trimming cut 0 bases from V and 5 bases from J; bases unmatched to any gene: 5. DNA for the CDR3: TGTGCCATCAGTGAGTCGATGGACAGGGGCCACGAGCAGTACTTC. It is translated as CAISESMDRGHEQYF.

This sequence joins TRBV10-3 and TRBJ1-6; no clear D gene. This CDR3 is built from 12 residues. CDR1 ENHRY and CDR2 SYGVKD come from the germline V gene. Trimming removed 3 bases at V and 8 bases at J, with 5 bases between. The CDR3: CAISEVDSPLHF. CDR3 coding DNA: TGTGCCATCAGTGAAGTCGATTCACCCCTCCACTTT.

This chain uses TRBV10-3 with TRBJ1-6, with D perhaps TRBD1 (6 bases). CDR1 is ENHRY and CDR2 is SYGVKD in the germline V gene. The length of the CDR3 is 16 residues. The ends were cut back, 2 bases at V and 5 bases at J, with 13 bases in the middle. CDR3 sequence: CAISERGGQNNSPLHF. Here the CDR3 DNA reads TGTGCCATCAGTGAGAGAGGTGGACAGAATAATTCACCCCTCCACTTT.

This clone was recorded only once. The genes are TRBV7-6 and TRBJ1-2; TRBD1 is a possible D gene (5 bases). The CDR3 is 15 residues long. The germline CDR1 and CDR2 sequences are SGHVS and FNYEAQ. V lost 4 bases, J lost 4 bases, and 16 bases lay in between. CDR3 loop: CASSSSGGGSYGYTF. The CDR3 DNA reads as TGTGCCAGCAGCTCATCGGGGGGGGGAAGCTATGGCTACACCTTC.